The 13 T cell receptor beta chains reported below all come from one sample, sequenced in a study of cytomegalovirus exposure and HLA in healthy donors. PCR primers comprised 60 Vbeta and 13 Jbeta primers. The method was immunoSEQ multiplex PCR; TCRdb's version includes in-frame clones alone and lacks a portion of them. The sample gives around 150,000 clones, 80% of which show up once; roughly 2.3% is in the top ten. Source material: PBMCs. These receptors came from a young man in good health and CMV-seronegative.

This clone was seen a single time. The chain links TRBV23-1 to TRBJ1-2; D remains unclear. TRBV23-1 is given ORF status, its function remaining uncertain. The CDR3 covers 16 residues. The V end lost 3 bases, the J end lost 1 base, and 15 bases lay between the germline ends. This chain's CDR3 is CASSQKSLHYNYGYTF. Written as DNA, the CDR3 is TGCGCCAGCAGTCAGAAGTCACTCCACTATAACTATGGCTACACCTTC.

V is TRBV19 and J is TRBJ2-6, with D possibly matching TRBD2 (7 bases). V was trimmed by 8 bases and J by 0 bases, leaving 14 bases between them. Per the germline V gene, CDR1 is LNHDA and CDR2 is SQIVND (reference sequence). The CDR3 consists of 16 residues. CDR3 nucleotide sequence: TGTGCCAGTGGGGGGGGGCGCTTCTCTGGGGCCAACGTCCTGACTTTC. Amino acid sequence: CASGGGRFSGANVLTF.

The genes are TRBV5-1 and TRBJ2-2, with D perhaps TRBD1 (6 bases). With 0 bases removed from V and 6 bases from J, the gap between germline ends came to 12 bases. This CDR3 comprises 15 residues. Germline V CDR1 and CDR2: SGHRS, YFSETQ. As DNA, the CDR3 is TGCGCCAGCAGCTTGGTTTCAGGGGTCCCCGGGGAGCTGTTTTTT. It encodes CASSLVSGVPGELFF. Complete variable domain (other parts from reference TRBV5-1 and TRBJ2-2): KAGVTQTPRYLIKTRGQQVTLSCSPISGHRSVSWYQQTPGQGLQFLFEYFSETQRNKGNFPGRFSGRQFSNSRSEMNVSTLELGDSALYLCASSLVSGVPGELFFGEGSRLTVL.

J is TRBJ2-2 and V is TRBV28; TRBD1 agrees at 7 bases. Germline values: CDR1 MDHEN, CDR2 SYDVKM. Germline trimming cut 3 bases from V and 3 bases from J; bases unmatched to any gene: 4. This CDR3 spans 15 amino acids. The CDR3 sequence is CASSLGQGDTGELFF. The DNA for the CDR3 is TGTGCCAGCAGTTTGGGTCAGGGGGACACCGGGGAGCTGTTTTTT.

This clone was recorded a few times. This rearrangement joins TRBV18 to TRBJ2-1; maybe TRBD2 (5 bases). Germline V gene lookup returns CDR1 KGHSH and CDR2 LQKENI. V gave up 8 bases and J gave up 4 bases, with 9 bases separating them. The CDR3 runs to 12 residues. CDR3 DNA sequence: TGTGCCAGCCACGCGGGTTACAATGAGCAGTTCTTC. This translates into CASHAGYNEQFF. The full variable domain, its missing parts supplied by reference TRBV18 and TRBJ2-1, is NAGVMQNPRHLVRRRGQEARLRCSPMKGHSHVYWYRQLPEEGLKFMVYLQKENIIDESGMPKERFSAEFPKEGPSILRIQQVVRGDSAAYFCASHAGYNEQFFGPGTRLTVL.

The chain combines TRBV7-2 with TRBJ2-1; the match to TRBD2 covers 9 bases. This CDR3 is 16 amino acids long. The germline gives CDR1 SGHTA, CDR2 FQGNSA. With 0 bases clipped from V and 7 bases from J, the junction kept 7 bases outside the gene matches. CDR3 sequence reads: CASSLAWLAGKNEQFF. The CDR3 DNA follows: TGTGCCAGCAGCTTAGCGTGGCTAGCGGGGAAAAATGAGCAGTTCTTC. The entire variable domain, with the rest obtained from reference TRBV7-2 and TRBJ2-1, is as follows: GAGVSQSPSNKVTEKGKDVELRCDPISGHTALYWYRQSLGQGLEFLIYFQGNSAPDKSGLPSDRFSAERTGGSVSTLTIQRTQQEDSAVYLCASSLAWLAGKNEQFFGPGTRLTVL.

In its sample, this clone was seen a few times. V gene TRBV28 combines with J gene TRBJ1-1; TRBD1 matches at 10 bases. From germline, CDR1 is MDHEN and CDR2 SYDVKM. CDR3 size: 15 residues. V lost 4 bases to trimming and J lost 3 bases; unmatched junction nucleotides: 5. This chain's CDR3 is CASSSSGTGDTEAFF. The CDR3 bases are TGTGCCAGCAGTTCCTCAGGGACAGGGGACACTGAAGCTTTCTTT.

V usage is TRBV28 and J usage is TRBJ2-7; TRBD2 matches 11 bases. Germline V CDR1 and CDR2: MDHEN, SYDVKM. This CDR3 comprises 17 residues. V shed 4 bases and J 6 bases; nucleotides not matched to a gene: 14. For the CDR3, the DNA is TGTGCCAGCAGTTCCGAGCGACTAGCGGGGCCCATCTCCGAGCAGTACTTC. Translating it yields CASSSERLAGPISEQYF.

The rearrangement uses TRBV4-2 and TRBJ2-1; tentatively, D is TRBD1 (5 bases). Trimming removed 3 bases from V and 8 bases from J, with 11 bases in between. This CDR3 contains 13 residues. Germline V gives CDR1 LGHNA, CDR2 YNFKEQ. CDR3 in amino acids: CASSQGLEHEQFF. The CDR3 bases are TGTGCCAGCAGCCAGGGGCTAGAGCATGAGCAGTTCTTC.

The V and J genes are TRBV28 and TRBJ2-5, with 9 bases fitting TRBD1. The J call may be incorrect, as the DNA end agrees better with TRBJ2-7. Per the germline V gene, CDR1 is MDHEN and CDR2 is SYDVKM. This CDR3 has 12 residues. This CDR3 is CASMGQGDEQYF. The CDR3 bases are TGTGCCAGCATGGGACAGGGCGACGAGCAGTACTTC.

The chain employs TRBV30 and TRBJ2-1; 9 bases align to TRBD2. CDR3 length equals 12 residues. Germline V gene lookup returns CDR1 GTSNPN and CDR2 SVGIG (reference sequence). After removal of 8 bases from V and 2 bases from J, the junction contained 1 base not matched to a gene. The CDR3 protein is CARGGAYNEQFF. The CDR3 DNA sequence: TGTGCCCGCGGGGGGGCCTACAATGAGCAGTTCTTC.

CDR3: CASSWSGTGSTEAFF. In DNA form, the CDR3 reads TGTGCCAGCAGTTGGTCCGGGACAGGGAGCACTGAAGCTTTCTTT. The chain joins TRBV7-2 to TRBJ1-1; 9 nucleotides line up with TRBD1. The CDR3 has 15 residues. Germline values: CDR1 SGHTA, CDR2 FQGNSA. Germline trimming cut 6 bases from V and 4 bases from J; bases unmatched to any gene: 9.

The rearrangement links TRBV18 to TRBJ1-1; 7 bases agree with TRBD1. After removal of 5 bases from V and 0 bases from J, the junction contained 3 bases not matched to a gene. CDR1 and CDR2 (germline): KGHSH, LQKENI. The CDR3 length is 14 residues. CDR3 nucleotides: TGTGCCAGCTCATCCGGGACAGTGAACACTGAAGCTTTCTTT. Translation gives CASSSGTVNTEAFF. Supplemented by reference TRBV18 and TRBJ1-1, the full variable domain reads NAGVMQNPRHLVRRRGQEARLRCSPMKGHSHVYWYRQLPEEGLKFMVYLQKENIIDESGMPKERFSAEFPKEGPSILRIQQVVRGDSAAYFCASSSGTVNTEAFFGQGTRLTVV.